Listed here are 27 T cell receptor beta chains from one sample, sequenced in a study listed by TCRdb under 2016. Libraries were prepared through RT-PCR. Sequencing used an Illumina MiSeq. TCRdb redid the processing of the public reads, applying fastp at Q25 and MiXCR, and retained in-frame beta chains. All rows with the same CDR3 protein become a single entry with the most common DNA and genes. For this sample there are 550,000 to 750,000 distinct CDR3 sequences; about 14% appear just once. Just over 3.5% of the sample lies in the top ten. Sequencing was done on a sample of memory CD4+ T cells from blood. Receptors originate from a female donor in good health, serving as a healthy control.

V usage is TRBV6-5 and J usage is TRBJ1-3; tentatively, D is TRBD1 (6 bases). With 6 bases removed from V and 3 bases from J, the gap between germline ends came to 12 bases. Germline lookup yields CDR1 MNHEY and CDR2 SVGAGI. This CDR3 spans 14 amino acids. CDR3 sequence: CASSRTGYGNTIYF. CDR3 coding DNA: TGTGCCAGCAGCCGTACAGGGTATGGAAACACCATATATTTT.

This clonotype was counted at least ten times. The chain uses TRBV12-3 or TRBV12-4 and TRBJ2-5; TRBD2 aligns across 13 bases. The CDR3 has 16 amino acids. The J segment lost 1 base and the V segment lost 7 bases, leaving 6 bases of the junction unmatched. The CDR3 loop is CASTKRLAGGQETQYF. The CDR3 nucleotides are TGTGCCAGCACCAAACGACTAGCGGGAGGCCAAGAGACCCAGTACTTC.

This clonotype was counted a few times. This CDR3 is CASSLVWVGTEETQYF. The CDR3, as DNA: TGCGCCAGCAGCTTGGTTTGGGTTGGGACAGAAGAGACCCAGTACTTC. The chain combines TRBV5-1 with TRBJ2-5; 7 bases fit TRBD1. This CDR3 is built from 16 residues. After removal of 0 bases from V and 3 bases from J, the junction contained 8 bases not matched to a gene. The germline V gene encodes CDR1 SGHRS and CDR2 YFSETQ.

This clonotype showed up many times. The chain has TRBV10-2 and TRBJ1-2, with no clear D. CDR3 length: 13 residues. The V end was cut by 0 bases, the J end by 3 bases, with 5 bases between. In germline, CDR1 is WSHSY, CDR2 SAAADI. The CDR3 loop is CASSESQDYGYTF. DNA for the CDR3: TGCGCCAGCAGTGAGTCGCAGGACTATGGCTACACCTTC.

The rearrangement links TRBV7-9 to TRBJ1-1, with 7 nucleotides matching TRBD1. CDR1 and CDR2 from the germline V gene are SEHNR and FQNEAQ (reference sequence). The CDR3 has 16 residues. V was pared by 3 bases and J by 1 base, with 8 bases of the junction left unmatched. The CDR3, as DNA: TGTGCCAGCAGCTTGGGCACGGGACAGCCGAACACTGAAGCTTTCTTT. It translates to CASSLGTGQPNTEAFF.

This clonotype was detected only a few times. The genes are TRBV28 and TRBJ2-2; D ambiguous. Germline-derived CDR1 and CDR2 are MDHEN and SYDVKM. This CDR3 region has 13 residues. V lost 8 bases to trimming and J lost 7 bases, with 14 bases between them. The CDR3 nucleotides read TGTGCCAGCTTGTGGGTCCTCGGCGGGGAGCTGTTTTTT. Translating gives CASLWVLGGELFF.

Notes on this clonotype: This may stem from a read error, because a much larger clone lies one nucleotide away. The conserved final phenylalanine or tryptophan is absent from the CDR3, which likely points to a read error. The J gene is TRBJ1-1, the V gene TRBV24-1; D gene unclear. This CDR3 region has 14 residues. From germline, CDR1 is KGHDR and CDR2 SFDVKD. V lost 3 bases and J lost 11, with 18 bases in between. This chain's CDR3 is CATSDPRRGSVAFI. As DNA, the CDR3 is TGTGCCACCAGTGATCCGCGACGAGGGAGTGTGGCTTTCATT.

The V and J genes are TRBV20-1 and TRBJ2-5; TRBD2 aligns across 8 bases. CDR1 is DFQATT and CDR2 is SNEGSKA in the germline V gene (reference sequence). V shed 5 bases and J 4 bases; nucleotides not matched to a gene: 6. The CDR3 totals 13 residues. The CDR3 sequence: CSAWAGGLETQYF. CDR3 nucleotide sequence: TGCAGTGCTTGGGCGGGGGGACTAGAGACCCAGTACTTC.

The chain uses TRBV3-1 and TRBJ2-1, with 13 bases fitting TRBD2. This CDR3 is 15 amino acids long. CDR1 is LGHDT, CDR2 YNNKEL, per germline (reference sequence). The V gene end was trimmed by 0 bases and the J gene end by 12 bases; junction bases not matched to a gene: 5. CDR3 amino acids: CASSQEGLAGVGQFF. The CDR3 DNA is TGTGCCAGCAGCCAAGAAGGACTAGCGGGGGTTGGGCAGTTCTTC.

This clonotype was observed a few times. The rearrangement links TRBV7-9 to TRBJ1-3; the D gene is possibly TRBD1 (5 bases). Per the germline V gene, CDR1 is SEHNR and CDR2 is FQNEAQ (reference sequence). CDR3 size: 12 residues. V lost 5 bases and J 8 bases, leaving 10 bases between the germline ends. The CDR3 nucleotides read TGTGCCAGCAGCGCGACAGCGGACACCATATATTTT. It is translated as CASSATADTIYF.

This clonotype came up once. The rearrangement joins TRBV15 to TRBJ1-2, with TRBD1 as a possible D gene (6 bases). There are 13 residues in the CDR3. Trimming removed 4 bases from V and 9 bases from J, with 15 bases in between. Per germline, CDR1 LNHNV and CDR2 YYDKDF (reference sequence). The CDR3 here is CATSMAGARSYTF. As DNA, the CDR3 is TGTGCCACCAGCATGGCGGGGGCGCGTAGCTACACCTTC.

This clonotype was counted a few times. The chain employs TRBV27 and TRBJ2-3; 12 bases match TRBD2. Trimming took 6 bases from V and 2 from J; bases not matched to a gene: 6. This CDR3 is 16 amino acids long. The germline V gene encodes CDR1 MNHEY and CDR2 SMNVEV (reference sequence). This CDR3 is CASSPRTSGDTDTQYF. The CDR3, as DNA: TGTGCCAGCAGCCCCCGGACTAGCGGGGACACAGATACGCAGTATTTT.

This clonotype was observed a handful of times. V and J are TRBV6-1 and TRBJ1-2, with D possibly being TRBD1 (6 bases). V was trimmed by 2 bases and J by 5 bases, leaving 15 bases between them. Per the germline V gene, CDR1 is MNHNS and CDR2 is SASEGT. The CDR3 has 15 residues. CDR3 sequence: CASSERDRRGYGYTF. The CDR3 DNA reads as TGTGCCAGCAGTGAACGGGACCGCAGGGGATATGGCTACACCTTC.

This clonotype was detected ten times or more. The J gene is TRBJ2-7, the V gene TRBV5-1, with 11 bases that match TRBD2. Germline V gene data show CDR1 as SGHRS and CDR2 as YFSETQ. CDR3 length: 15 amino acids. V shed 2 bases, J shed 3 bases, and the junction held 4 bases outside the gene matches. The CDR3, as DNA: TGCGCCAGCAGCTTCAAGACTAGCGGGATCTACGAGCAGTACTTC. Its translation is CASSFKTSGIYEQYF.

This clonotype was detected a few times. CDR3 sequence: CSARDNSEEQAFF. In nucleotides, the CDR3 is TGCAGTGCTAGAGATAACTCGGAGGAGCAAGCTTTCTTT. The V call is TRBV20-1, the J call TRBJ1-1; D uncertain. CDR1 and CDR2 (germline): DFQATT, SNEGSKA (reference sequence). V lost 0 bases to trimming and J lost 9 bases, with 14 bases between them. This CDR3 region has 13 residues.

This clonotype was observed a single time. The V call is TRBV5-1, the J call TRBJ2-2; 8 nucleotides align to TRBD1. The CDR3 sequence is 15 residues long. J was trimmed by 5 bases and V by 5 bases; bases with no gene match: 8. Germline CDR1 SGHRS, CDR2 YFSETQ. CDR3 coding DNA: TGCGCCAGCAGATTCCAGGGGGCTGGGACCGGGGAGCTGTTTTTT. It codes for CASRFQGAGTGELFF.

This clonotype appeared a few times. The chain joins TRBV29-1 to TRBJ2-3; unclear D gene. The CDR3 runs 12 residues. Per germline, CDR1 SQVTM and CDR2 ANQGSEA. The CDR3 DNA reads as TGCGTTGTGGGCCTATCCACAGATACGCAGTATTTT. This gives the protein CVVGLSTDTQYF.

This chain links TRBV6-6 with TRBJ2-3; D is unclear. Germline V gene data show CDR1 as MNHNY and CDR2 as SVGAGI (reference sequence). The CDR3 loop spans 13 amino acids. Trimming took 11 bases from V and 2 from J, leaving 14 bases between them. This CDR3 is CAATDPFTDTQYF. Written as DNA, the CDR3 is TGTGCCGCTACAGACCCATTCACAGATACGCAGTATTTT.

This CDR3 reads CASSLAAGQGTEAFF. CDR3 DNA: TGCGCCAGCAGCTTGGCCGCGGGACAGGGCACTGAAGCTTTCTTT. The chain carries TRBV5-1 and TRBJ1-1, with 9 bases lining up with TRBD1. Looked up from germline, CDR1 is SGHRS and CDR2 is YFSETQ. The CDR3 spans 15 residues. J gave up 4 bases and V 0 bases, and 4 bases lay outside the gene matches. The entire variable domain, with the rest obtained from reference TRBV5-1 and TRBJ1-1, is as follows: KAGVTQTPRYLIKTRGQQVTLSCSPISGHRSVSWYQQTPGQGLQFLFEYFSETQRNKGNFPGRFSGRQFSNSRSEMNVSTLELGDSALYLCASSLAAGQGTEAFFGQGTRLTVV.

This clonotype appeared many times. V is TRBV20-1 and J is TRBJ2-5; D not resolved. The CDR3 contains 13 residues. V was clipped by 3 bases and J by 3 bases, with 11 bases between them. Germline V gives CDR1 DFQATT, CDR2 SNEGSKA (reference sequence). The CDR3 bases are TGCAGTGCTAGTAATCCTCGGAAAGAGACCCAGTACTTC. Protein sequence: CSASNPRKETQYF.

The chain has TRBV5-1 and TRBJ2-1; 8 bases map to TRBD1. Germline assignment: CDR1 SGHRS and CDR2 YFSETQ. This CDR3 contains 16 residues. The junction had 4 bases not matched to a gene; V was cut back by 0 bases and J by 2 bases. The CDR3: CASSLVQGVTYNEQFF. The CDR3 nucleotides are TGCGCCAGCAGCTTGGTACAGGGGGTCACCTACAATGAGCAGTTCTTC.

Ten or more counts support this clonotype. CDR3 residues: CACQVQMNTEAFF. CDR3 DNA sequence: TGTGCTTGTCAGGTTCAAATGAACACTGAAGCTTTCTTT. V usage is TRBV6-5 and J usage is TRBJ1-1; D not resolved. This CDR3 contains 13 residues. Germline CDR1 reads MNHEY; CDR2 reads SVGAGI.

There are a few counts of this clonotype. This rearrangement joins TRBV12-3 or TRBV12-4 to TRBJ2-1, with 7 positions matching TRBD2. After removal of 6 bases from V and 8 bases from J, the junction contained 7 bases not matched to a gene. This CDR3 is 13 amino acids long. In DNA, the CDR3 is TGTGCCAGCAGAGGACTAGGAGGGGATGAGCAGTTCTTC. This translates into CASRGLGGDEQFF.

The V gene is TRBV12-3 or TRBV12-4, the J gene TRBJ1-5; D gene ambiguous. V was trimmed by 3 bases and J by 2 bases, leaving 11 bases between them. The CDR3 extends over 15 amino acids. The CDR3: CASSFGQKGNQPQHF. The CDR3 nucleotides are TGTGCCAGCAGTTTTGGGCAGAAAGGCAATCAGCCCCAGCATTTT.

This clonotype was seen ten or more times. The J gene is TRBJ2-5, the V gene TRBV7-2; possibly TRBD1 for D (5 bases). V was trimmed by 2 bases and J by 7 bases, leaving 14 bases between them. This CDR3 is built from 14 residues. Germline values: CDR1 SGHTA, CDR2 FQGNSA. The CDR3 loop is CASSLSRPQGTQYF. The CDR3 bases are TGTGCCAGCAGCTTATCCAGGCCCCAGGGGACCCAGTACTTC.

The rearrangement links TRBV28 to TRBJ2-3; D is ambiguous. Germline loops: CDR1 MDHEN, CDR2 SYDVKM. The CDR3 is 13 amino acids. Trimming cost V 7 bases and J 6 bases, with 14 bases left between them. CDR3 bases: TGTGCCAGCATCGATTCCCGCGAGGATACGCAGTATTTT. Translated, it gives CASIDSREDTQYF.

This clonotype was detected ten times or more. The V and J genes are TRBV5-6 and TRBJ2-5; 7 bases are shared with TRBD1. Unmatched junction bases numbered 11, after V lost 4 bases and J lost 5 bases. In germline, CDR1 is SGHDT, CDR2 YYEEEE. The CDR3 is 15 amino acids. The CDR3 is CASSPYRGGMETQYF. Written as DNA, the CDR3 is TGTGCCAGCAGCCCCTACAGGGGTGGGATGGAGACCCAGTACTTC.